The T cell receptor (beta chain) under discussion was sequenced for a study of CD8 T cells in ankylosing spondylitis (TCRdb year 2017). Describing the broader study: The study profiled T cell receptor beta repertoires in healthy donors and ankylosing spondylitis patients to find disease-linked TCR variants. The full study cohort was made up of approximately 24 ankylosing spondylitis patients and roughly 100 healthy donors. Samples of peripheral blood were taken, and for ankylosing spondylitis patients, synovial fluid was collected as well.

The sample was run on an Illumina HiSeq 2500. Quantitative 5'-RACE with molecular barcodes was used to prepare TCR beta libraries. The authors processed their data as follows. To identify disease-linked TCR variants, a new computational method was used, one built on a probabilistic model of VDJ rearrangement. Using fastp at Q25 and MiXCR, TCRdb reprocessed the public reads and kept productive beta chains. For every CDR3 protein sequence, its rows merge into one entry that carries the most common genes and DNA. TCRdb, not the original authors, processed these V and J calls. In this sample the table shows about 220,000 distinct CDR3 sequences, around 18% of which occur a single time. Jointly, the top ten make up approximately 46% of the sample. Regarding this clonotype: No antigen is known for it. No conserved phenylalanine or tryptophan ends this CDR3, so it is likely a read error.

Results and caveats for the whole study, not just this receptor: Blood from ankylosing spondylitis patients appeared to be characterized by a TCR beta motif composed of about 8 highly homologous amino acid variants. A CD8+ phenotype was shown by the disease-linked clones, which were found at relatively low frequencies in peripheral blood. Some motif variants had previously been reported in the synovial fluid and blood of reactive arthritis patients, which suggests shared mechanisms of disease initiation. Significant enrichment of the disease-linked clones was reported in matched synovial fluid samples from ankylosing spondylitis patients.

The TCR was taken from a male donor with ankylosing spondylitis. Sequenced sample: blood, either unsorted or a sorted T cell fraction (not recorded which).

The DNA is TGCGCCAGCAGTGGGGGTACAGGTGTCACTGAAGCTTTCTAT. The encoded protein is CASSGGTGVTEAFY. The chain employs TRBV5-1 and TRBJ1-1; tentative D gene TRBD1, with 5 bases matching. The CDR3 is 14 residues long, counting both termini. Only the CDR3 portion is preserved as DNA: 42 bases, with reading frame beginning at the first base. V lost 5 bases and J lost 4 bases; the stretch between them is 15 bases long. Sequences SGHRS (CDR1) and YFSETQ (CDR2) are obtained from the germline V gene.